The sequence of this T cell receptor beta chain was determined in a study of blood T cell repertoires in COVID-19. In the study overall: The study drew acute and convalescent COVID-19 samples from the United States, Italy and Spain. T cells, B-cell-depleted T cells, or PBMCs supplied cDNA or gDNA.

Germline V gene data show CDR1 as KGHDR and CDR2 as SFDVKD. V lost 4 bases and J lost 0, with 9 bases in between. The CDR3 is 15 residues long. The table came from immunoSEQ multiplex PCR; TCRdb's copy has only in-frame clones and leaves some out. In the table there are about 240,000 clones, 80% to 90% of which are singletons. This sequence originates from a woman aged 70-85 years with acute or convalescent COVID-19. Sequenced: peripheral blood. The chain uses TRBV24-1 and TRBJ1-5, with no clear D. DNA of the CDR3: TGTGCCACCAGTGAACCAAGAGATAGCAATCAGCCCCAGCATTTT. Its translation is CATSEPRDSNQPQHF.